This T cell receptor beta chain was retrieved from a study of blood T cell repertoires in COVID-19. Data came from immunoSEQ multiplex PCR; TCRdb stores just in-frame clones and leaves some out. The repertoire holds roughly 180,000 clones, with roughly 80% as singletons. The sequenced material came from PBMCs or T cells enriched from blood (not recorded which). The clonotype comes from a woman between 50 and 59 years old who had recovered from COVID-19.

Here the CDR3 DNA reads TGTGCCAGCAGCCCCAGGTCGGGGGTTTATGAAAAACTGTTTTTT. Translation gives CASSPRSGVYEKLFF. The V and J genes are TRBV7-9 and TRBJ1-4, with a tentative D call TRBD1 (5 bases). The CDR3 has 15 amino acids. V dropped 5 bases and J dropped 6 bases, with 16 bases sitting between them. CDR1 and CDR2 from the germline V gene are SEHNR and FQNEAQ (reference sequence).